The 8 T cell receptor beta chains in this list originate from one sample, sequenced in a study of shared clonotypes between healthy human individuals. Using immunoSEQ multiplex PCR, the repertoire was profiled, and TCRdb retains in-frame clones only, with some absent. The table lists about 1.4 million clones, roughly 96% of them singletons. Sequenced sample: naive CD4+ T cells sorted from blood. The subset denotes: CD45RA+ positively selected. All receptors come from a man in his thirties or forties in good health.

The V call is TRBV15, the J call TRBJ2-3; the D is unclear. Germline values: CDR1 LNHNV, CDR2 YYDKDF (reference sequence). With 5 bases removed from V and 1 base from J, the gap between germline ends came to 4 bases. This CDR3 has 12 residues. CDR3 nucleotides: TGTGCCACCAGCCCGGGCACAGATACGCAGTATTTT. Amino acids: CATSPGTDTQYF.

The genes are TRBV19 and TRBJ2-5; TRBD1 agrees at 9 bases. With V trimmed by 6 bases and J by 5 bases, 7 bases remained unmatched. In germline, CDR1 is LNHDA, CDR2 SQIVND (reference sequence). This CDR3 spans 14 amino acids. CDR3 nucleotide sequence: TGTGCCAGTAGGGGGACAGGGATGTTGGAGACCCAGTACTTC. Its protein is CASRGTGMLETQYF.

The genes are TRBV28 and TRBJ2-2, with D tentatively TRBD2 (6 bases). This CDR3 is 15 amino acids long. Germline values: CDR1 MDHEN, CDR2 SYDVKM. V lost 5 bases and J 6 bases, leaving 16 bases between the germline ends. Here the CDR3 reads CASSASKAGPGELFF. The CDR3 DNA reads TGTGCCAGCAGTGCCTCTAAGGCGGGACCCGGGGAGCTGTTTTTT.

CDR3: CASSLDPSGDTQYF. In DNA form, the CDR3 reads TGTGCCAGCAGCCTGGACCCCTCCGGAGATACGCAGTATTTT. This rearrangement joins TRBV7-6 to TRBJ2-3, with D unclear. The germline V gene encodes CDR1 SGHVS and CDR2 FNYEAQ. The CDR3 contains 14 residues. Trimming removed 5 bases from V and 5 bases from J, with 14 bases in between.

V usage is TRBV7-2 and J usage is TRBJ2-5, with D possibly TRBD1 on 6 matching bases. The ends were cut back, 5 bases at V and 0 bases at J, with 22 bases in the middle. The germline CDR1 and CDR2 sequences are SGHTA and FQGNSA. The CDR3 spans 18 residues. The CDR3 coding sequence is TGTGCCAGCAGCCAGGCACAGGGTGCCCTCTCGTACCAAGAGACCCAGTACTTC. Its protein product is CASSQAQGALSYQETQYF.

The CDR3 protein is CASSSQWRERSGANVLTF. In nucleotides, the CDR3 is TGTGCCAGCAGCTCCCAATGGCGGGAGAGATCTGGGGCCAACGTCCTGACTTTC. The chain recombines TRBV13 with TRBJ2-6, with 7 bases that match TRBD2. Looked up from germline, CDR1 is PRHDT and CDR2 is FYEKMQ (reference sequence). The CDR3 runs to 18 residues. J lost 1 base, V lost 4 bases, and 10 bases had no gene match.

The J gene is TRBJ1-2, the V gene TRBV29-1, with 7 bases lining up with TRBD1. Germline CDR1 reads SQVTM; CDR2 reads ANQGSEA. This CDR3 has 14 residues. The V gene end was trimmed by 6 bases and the J gene end by 3 bases; junction bases not matched to a gene: 10. The CDR3 is CSVWGDSQDYGYTF. The CDR3, as DNA: TGCAGCGTGTGGGGGGACAGCCAAGACTATGGCTACACCTTC.

J is TRBJ2-1 and V is TRBV6-6; 7 nucleotides align to TRBD2. The CDR3 runs to 15 residues. The trim removed 0 bases at V and 5 bases at J, leaving 4 bases unmatched. Germline loops: CDR1 MNHNY, CDR2 SVGAGI (reference sequence). Here the CDR3 reads CASSYSQRENNEQFF. The CDR3 coding sequence is TGTGCCAGCAGTTACTCCCAGCGGGAAAACAATGAGCAGTTCTTC.